This T cell receptor (beta chain) was identified in a study of cytomegalovirus exposure and HLA in healthy donors. Broader study findings: TCR beta chains numbering about 160 were designated cytomegalovirus-associated.

V lost 1 base, J lost 5 bases, and 5 bases stayed unmatched. Germline-derived CDR1 and CDR2 are SGHRS and YFSETQ. CDR3 size: 15 residues. Produced via immunoSEQ multiplex PCR; TCRdb's table is partial and in-frame only. Counted here are 95,000 to 120,000 clones, nearly 97% occurring once; the ten biggest clones make up roughly 0.7%. Turning to this clone: The antigen remains unidentified.

The sample was PBMCs. This clonotype was sampled from a woman under 30 in good health and CMV-seronegative. The chain couples TRBV5-1 to TRBJ2-7, with 11 bases lining up with TRBD1. The CDR3 DNA sequence: TGCGCCAGCAGCTTGTTAGGACAGGGGGCCCACGAGCAGTACTTC. Encoded protein: CASSLLGQGAHEQYF.